The 5 T cell receptor beta chains presented below share a single source sample, sequenced in a study of blood T cell repertoires in COVID-19. Clones were read by immunoSEQ multiplex PCR, and TCRdb kept only the in-frame ones, dropping some. The sample gives some 100,000 clones, 88% of which show up once; 4.8% is in the top ten. The sample consisted of peripheral blood. The receptors derive from an elderly woman with active COVID-19.

The chain is built from TRBV28 and TRBJ2-2; TRBD2 is a possible D gene (5 bases). The V and J ends lost 4 bases and 5 bases respectively, with 14 bases between them. CDR1 MDHEN and CDR2 SYDVKM come from the germline V gene. The CDR3 is made up of 15 amino acids. The CDR3 coding sequence is TGTGCCAGCAGTTATCGGGATACATTGACCGGGGAGCTGTTTTTT. The encoded protein is CASSYRDTLTGELFF.

The chain is built from TRBV6-5 and TRBJ1-2; TRBD1 aligns across 9 bases. Germline CDR1 and CDR2: MNHEY and SVGAGI. The CDR3 covers 15 residues. Trimming at V came to 5 bases and at J to 6 bases, leaving 10 bases not matched to a gene. The CDR3: CASSRISGTGNGYTF. CDR3 nucleotide sequence: TGTGCCAGCAGTCGAATCTCCGGGACAGGGAATGGCTACACCTTC.

V gene TRBV19 combines with J gene TRBJ2-1; unclear D gene. V lost 0 bases and J lost 10, with 10 bases in between. The CDR3 sequence is 13 residues long. Germline CDR1 reads LNHDA; CDR2 reads SQIVND (reference sequence). This chain's CDR3 is CASSIEASGEQFF. In DNA form, the CDR3 reads TGTGCCAGTAGTATAGAAGCTAGTGGCGAGCAGTTCTTC.

The V and J genes are TRBV19 and TRBJ2-3; 11 positions match TRBD2. With 7 bases clipped from V and 0 bases from J, the junction kept 9 bases outside the gene matches. CDR3 length: 17 residues. Germline V gene lookup returns CDR1 LNHDA and CDR2 SQIVND (reference sequence). The CDR3 nucleotides are TGTGCCAGTACCAGACTAGCGGGGTTAACTAGCACAGATACGCAGTATTTT. Its protein is CASTRLAGLTSTDTQYF.

V and J are TRBV7-2 and TRBJ2-1; 14 bases are a match to TRBD2. There are 16 residues in the CDR3. The germline V gene encodes CDR1 SGHTA and CDR2 FQGNSA. After removal of 5 bases from V and 8 bases from J, the junction contained 8 bases not matched to a gene. CDR3 protein: CASSTTSGRGFDEQFF. In DNA, the CDR3 is TGTGCCAGCAGCACGACTAGCGGGAGGGGGTTCGATGAGCAGTTCTTC.